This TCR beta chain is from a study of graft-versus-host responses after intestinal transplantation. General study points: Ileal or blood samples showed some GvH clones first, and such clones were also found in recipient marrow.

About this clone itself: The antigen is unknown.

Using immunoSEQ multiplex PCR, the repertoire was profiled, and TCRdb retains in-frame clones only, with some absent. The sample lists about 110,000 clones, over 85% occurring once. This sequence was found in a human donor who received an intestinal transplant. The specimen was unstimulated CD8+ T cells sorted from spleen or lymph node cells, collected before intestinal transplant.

The DNA for the CDR3 is TGCGCCAGCAGCCAAAAACCGGGACAGATTTCCTACGAGCAGTACTTC. This translates into CASSQKPGQISYEQYF. The V and J genes are TRBV4-1 and TRBJ2-7; 7 nucleotides align to TRBD1. The germline V gene has CDR1 MGHRA and CDR2 YSYEKL. The CDR3 sequence is 16 residues long. With V trimmed by 2 bases and J by 1 base, 8 bases remained unmatched.